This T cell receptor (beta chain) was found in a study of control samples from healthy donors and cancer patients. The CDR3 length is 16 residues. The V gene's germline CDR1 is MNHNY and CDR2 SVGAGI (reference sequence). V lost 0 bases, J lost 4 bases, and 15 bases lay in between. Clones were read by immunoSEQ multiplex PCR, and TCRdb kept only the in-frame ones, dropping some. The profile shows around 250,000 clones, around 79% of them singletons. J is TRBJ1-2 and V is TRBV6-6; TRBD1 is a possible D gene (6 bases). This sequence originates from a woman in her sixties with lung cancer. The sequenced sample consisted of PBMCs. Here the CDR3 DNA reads TGTGCCAGCAGTTACTCGATGGGCAGGGGAGTCTATGGCTACACCTTC. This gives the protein CASSYSMGRGVYGYTF.